The 5 T cell receptor beta chains below were found in one sample sequenced in a study of control samples from healthy donors and cancer patients. Measured with immunoSEQ multiplex PCR; TCRdb has only the in-frame clones, and not every one. The sample consists of some 120,000 clones, roughly 87% of them appearing once. Sequencing was carried out using blood. All receptors derive from a man aged 18 to 35 in good health.

The chain recombines TRBV13 with TRBJ2-3; D is undetermined. CDR3 length: 14 residues. Per germline, CDR1 PRHDT and CDR2 FYEKMQ (reference sequence). The germline V and J ends were trimmed by 2 bases and 8 bases, with 14 bases remaining between them. The CDR3 sequence is CASSLQEFQSTQYF. CDR3 in DNA: TGTGCCAGCAGCTTACAGGAGTTCCAGTCTACGCAGTATTTT.

This clone came up once. CDR3 bases: TGTGCCACCCGAGGGTCCGCGGGGCCTGAAGCTTTCTTT. Translated, it gives CATRGSAGPEAFF. V and J are TRBV25-1 and TRBJ1-1, with D perhaps TRBD1 (5 bases). Germline assignment: CDR1 MGHDK and CDR2 SYGVNS. The CDR3 length is 13 residues. The germline V and J ends were trimmed by 10 bases and 6 bases, with 18 bases remaining between them.

This chain joins TRBV28 and TRBJ1-1, with D unresolved. Germline CDR1 reads MDHEN; CDR2 reads SYDVKM. The ends were cut back, 7 bases at V and 10 bases at J, with 10 bases in the middle. The CDR3 totals 10 residues. The CDR3 loop reads CASKRRVAFF. The CDR3 DNA is TGTGCCAGCAAGCGAAGGGTAGCTTTCTTT.

V is TRBV19 and J is TRBJ1-6; D remains ambiguous. Trimming shortened V by 6 bases and J by 14 bases, and 11 bases separated the two germline ends. The CDR3 runs 11 residues. Germline assignment: CDR1 LNHDA and CDR2 SQIVND (reference sequence). CDR3 protein: CASSLHGALHF. CDR3 nucleotide sequence: TGTGCCAGTAGCCTACATGGGGCCCTCCACTTT.

This rearrangement joins TRBV9 to TRBJ2-7; D is ambiguous. CDR1 is SGDLS and CDR2 is YYNGEE in the germline V gene. The CDR3 contains 14 residues. V lost 2 bases, J lost 5 bases, and 14 bases lay in between. The CDR3 loop reads CASSVGLGYNEQYF. In nucleotides, the CDR3 is TGTGCCAGCAGCGTTGGTCTAGGGTACAACGAGCAGTACTTC. Looking up the rest from reference TRBV9 and TRBJ2-7 gives the full variable domain: DSGVTQTPKHLITATGQRVTLRCSPRSGDLSVYWYQQSLDQGLQFLIQYYNGEERAKGNILERFSAQQFPDLHSELNLSSLELGDSALYFCASSVGLGYNEQYFGPGTRLTVT.